Below, 7 T cell receptor beta chains from the same sample are listed, as sequenced in a study of cytomegalovirus exposure and HLA in healthy donors. Use of 60 Vbeta and 13 Jbeta primers characterized the PCR. Produced via immunoSEQ multiplex PCR; TCRdb's table is partial and in-frame only. The profile shows about 100,000 clones, around 80% of them singletons. Sequencing was carried out using PBMCs. The source is a woman between 18 and 29 years old in good health and CMV-seronegative.

The chain combines TRBV15 with TRBJ1-5; D is unclear. The germline V gene encodes CDR1 LNHNV and CDR2 YYDKDF (reference sequence). V lost 0 bases and J 6 bases, leaving 12 bases between the germline ends. The CDR3 extends over 15 amino acids. CDR3 in amino acids: CATSRDNLRGQPQHF. The CDR3 DNA reads as TGTGCCACCAGCAGAGATAATTTGCGCGGTCAGCCCCAGCATTTT.

The J gene is TRBJ2-1, the V gene TRBV5-4; 7 bases line up with TRBD1. The V and J ends lost 4 bases and 0 bases, in that order; junction bases with no gene match: 7. Germline CDR1 and CDR2: SGHNT and YYREEE (reference sequence). The CDR3 loop spans 16 amino acids. The CDR3 sequence is CASSRPTGLSYNEQFF. CDR3 bases: TGTGCCAGCAGCCGACCGACAGGGCTCTCCTACAATGAGCAGTTCTTC.

This sequence joins TRBV10-3 and TRBJ1-5; a possible D gene is TRBD1 (5 bases). This CDR3 has 15 residues. V was cut by 2 bases and J by 3 bases, with 11 bases left in between. Germline CDR1 ENHRY, CDR2 SYGVKD. The CDR3 protein is CAISEAGVNNQPQHF. The CDR3 DNA reads as TGTGCCATCAGTGAGGCGGGGGTTAACAATCAGCCCCAGCATTTT.

The chain links TRBV18 to TRBJ2-7; TRBD2 might be the D (6 bases). Trimming shortened V by 4 bases and J by 6 bases, and 25 bases separated the two germline ends. Germline-derived CDR1 and CDR2 are KGHSH and LQKENI. The CDR3 sequence is 17 residues long. CDR3: CASSLNLRGTGRFEQYF. CDR3 DNA: TGTGCCAGCTCACTAAACCTCCGGGGGACCGGGCGTTTCGAGCAGTACTTC.

This chain links TRBV19 with TRBJ2-1; 8 bases match TRBD1. This CDR3 contains 16 residues. The germline V gene has CDR1 LNHDA and CDR2 SQIVND (reference sequence). Trimming cost V 5 bases and J 5 bases; bases outside gene matches: 11. In nucleotides, the CDR3 is TGTGCCAGTAGTTCCTCCCAGGGGGCTTCCAACAATGAGCAGTTCTTC. This codes for CASSSSQGASNNEQFF.

This chain joins TRBV12-1 and TRBJ2-3; the table's D call, TRBD2, has no DNA check behind it. TRBV12-1 is recorded as a pseudogene. The CDR3 consists of 23 residues. CDR3: CASSFALIDELAGPSASTDTQYF. For the CDR3, the DNA is TGTGCCAGCAGCTTTGCGCTTATTGATGAGCTAGCGGGTCCAAGTGCTAGCACAGATACGCAGTATTTT.

CDR3 sequence reads: CASSLTSDRGEAGWRGTGELFF. CDR3 DNA: TGTGCCAGCAGTCTAACCAGCGACAGGGGGGAAGCGGGGTGGCGGGGCACCGGGGAGCTGTTTTTT. The chain has TRBV28 and TRBJ2-2; 9 bases are a match to TRBD1. The V segment lost 5 bases and the J segment 4 bases; nucleotides outside the gene matches: 26. The CDR3 has 22 amino acids. Germline loops: CDR1 MDHEN, CDR2 SYDVKM.